A selection of T cell receptor beta chains follows, all from one sample in a study of T-cell memory formation after mild COVID-19. TCRdb analysed the 5' RACE reads with MiXCR anew, one entry per CDR3 protein. The table records approximately 430,000 distinct CDR3 sequences, 20% to 30% of them present only once. Sequencing was carried out using PBMCs or a T cell subset sorted from them (not recorded which). The receptors stem from an adult woman who had mild COVID-19 (a few samples of this study predate the infection). Cell type and time point are not known. CDR3s leave out the opening cysteine and the closing phenylalanine or tryptophan.

J: TRBJ2-1
V: TRBV15
CDR3: ATSRANGGANEQF

J: TRBJ2-3
V: TRBV7-6
CDR3: ASSLTGARTDTQY

J: TRBJ2-7
V: TRBV20-1
CDR3: SAILAGNYEQY

J: TRBJ1-2
V: TRBV29-1
CDR3: SAYGGLSLDGYT

J: TRBJ2-7
V: TRBV20-1
CDR3: SATSTGDSDEQY

J: TRBJ2-2
V: TRBV20-1
CDR3: SARVGSGIWTGELF

J: TRBJ2-7
V: TRBV7-6
CDR3: ASRPLAGDFEQY

J: TRBJ1-2
V: TRBV25-1
CDR3: ASKGQGAWGYT

J: TRBJ2-3
V: TRBV7-8
CDR3: ASSLYTIKKTGTDTQY

J: TRBJ2-7
V: TRBV5-4
CDR3: ASSLGVSAGEQY

J: TRBJ2-2
V: TRBV2
CDR3: ASTLAGGQNTGELF

J: TRBJ2-2
V: TRBV4-1
CDR3: ASSLLSGPNTGELF

J: TRBJ1-2
V: TRBV29-1
CDR3: SADRENGYT

J: TRBJ2-3
V: TRBV4-3
CDR3: ASSQGIGIVGTDTQY

J: TRBJ2-7
V: TRBV10-3
CDR3: AITSGEDRAYEQY

J: TRBJ1-1
V: TRBV12-3/TRBV12-4
CDR3: ASRGQVNTEAF

J: TRBJ2-1
V: TRBV6-5
CDR3: ASSYTPYRTVRHNEQF

J: TRBJ2-7
V: TRBV30
CDR3: ASSALGPYEQY

J: TRBJ2-3
V: TRBV18
CDR3: ASSPGAVTADTQY